The 13 T cell receptor beta chains given below trace back to one sample, sequenced in a study of OX40 agonist ivuxolimab in advanced cancers. Sequencing was performed with immunoSEQ multiplex PCR; in TCRdb, only in-frame clones are kept and a portion is missing. The table has under 65,000 clones, about 85% seen once; the top ten hold about 3%. Sample: CD4+ or CD8+ T cells sorted from blood, taken in a trial of the OX40 agonist ivuxolimab. All receptors come from an adult with an advanced solid tumor such as melanoma, head and neck, liver or kidney cancer.

V usage is TRBV6-6 and J usage is TRBJ1-6; no definite D call. The CDR3 is 14 amino acids. The germline V and J ends were trimmed by 6 bases and 0 bases, with 6 bases remaining between them. In germline, CDR1 is MNHNY, CDR2 SVGAGI (reference sequence). The DNA for the CDR3 is TGTGCCAGCAGAACGAGCTCCTATAATTCACCCCTCCACTTT. Protein sequence: CASRTSSYNSPLHF.

This clone was detected only once. The chain combines TRBV5-4 with TRBJ2-2; D is perhaps TRBD2 (5 bases). Between the trimmed V and J ends, which lost 4 bases and 4 bases, there was a span of 14 bases. Germline CDR1 SGHNT, CDR2 YYREEE (reference sequence). CDR3 size: 15 residues. CDR3 in amino acids: CASSPAGRITGELFF. The CDR3 region has the DNA TGTGCCAGCAGCCCCGCGGGCAGGATCACCGGGGAGCTGTTTTTT.

The chain combines TRBV5-1 with TRBJ2-5; 9 nucleotides match TRBD1. Germline values: CDR1 SGHRS, CDR2 YFSETQ. The CDR3 is 13 residues long. With 4 bases clipped from V and 5 bases from J, the junction kept 3 bases outside the gene matches. The CDR3 protein is CASSAGQGETQYF. As DNA, the CDR3 is TGCGCCAGCAGCGCAGGACAGGGGGAGACCCAGTACTTC.

This rearrangement joins TRBV27 to TRBJ1-4, with 9 bases fitting TRBD1. Germline CDR1 is MNHEY and CDR2 is SMNVEV (reference sequence). Trimming took 3 bases from V and 8 from J; bases not matched to a gene: 10. This CDR3 spans 16 amino acids. As DNA, the CDR3 is TGTGCCAGCAGTTTCCTTACCGGGACAGGGTTAGAAAAACTGTTTTTT. Encoded protein: CASSFLTGTGLEKLFF.

The rearrangement joins TRBV5-6 to TRBJ1-5; 8 nucleotides match TRBD1. The junction had 4 bases not matched to a gene; V was cut back by 2 bases and J by 3 bases. Germline V lookup: CDR1 SGHDT, CDR2 YYEEEE. This CDR3 has 15 residues. The CDR3 nucleotides read TGTGCCAGCAGCTTCCGACAGGGGAACAATCAGCCCCAGCATTTT. Translating gives CASSFRQGNNQPQHF.

The chain links TRBV19 to TRBJ1-1; D call uncertain. From germline, CDR1 is LNHDA and CDR2 SQIVND (reference sequence). This CDR3 spans 14 amino acids. Deletions cut 4 bases from V and 5 bases from J, with 14 bases between. CDR3 coding DNA: TGTGCCAGTAGTACCCCTAGACTCGGGACTGAAGCTTTCTTT. This sequence encodes CASSTPRLGTEAFF.

V and J are TRBV7-2 and TRBJ2-6; tentative D call: TRBD1 (6 bases). V was clipped by 5 bases and J by 4 bases, with 15 bases between them. The CDR3 totals 16 residues. The germline gives CDR1 SGHTA, CDR2 FQGNSA. DNA for the CDR3: TGTGCCAGCAGCAAGACGACAGGACCCGGGGCCAACGTCCTGACTTTC. This encodes CASSKTTGPGANVLTF. Looking up the rest from reference TRBV7-2 and TRBJ2-6 gives the full variable domain: GAGVSQSPSNKVTEKGKDVELRCDPISGHTALYWYRQSLGQGLEFLIYFQGNSAPDKSGLPSDRFSAERTGGSVSTLTIQRTQQEDSAVYLCASSKTTGPGANVLTFGAGSRLTVL.

The chain joins TRBV2 to TRBJ2-7; no definite D call. Deletions cut 2 bases from V and 5 bases from J, with 7 bases between. Germline CDR1 reads SNHLY; CDR2 reads FYNNEI. This CDR3 spans 12 amino acids. The CDR3, as DNA: TGTGCCAGCAGTGAACGGCCGGACGAGCAGTACTTC. It specifies CASSERPDEQYF.

The V and J genes are TRBV4-1 and TRBJ1-4; unclear D gene. V lost 4 bases and J 8 bases, leaving 14 bases between the germline ends. CDR1 and CDR2 (germline): MGHRA, YSYEKL. CDR3 length: 14 amino acids. CDR3 nucleotides: TGCGCCAGCAGCCCCCGGTCCCGCGGGGAAAAACTGTTTTTT. As protein: CASSPRSRGEKLFF.

This clone was observed once. The genes are TRBV5-1 and TRBJ2-7; unclear D gene. This CDR3 spans 13 amino acids. Trimming shortened V by 0 bases and J by 6 bases, and 10 bases separated the two germline ends. Germline CDR1 SGHRS, CDR2 YFSETQ. The CDR3: CASSLVFGVEQYF. CDR3 nucleotides: TGCGCCAGCAGCTTGGTCTTCGGAGTCGAGCAGTACTTC.

The chain links TRBV7-9 to TRBJ2-5; D ambiguous. This CDR3 region has 13 residues. Germline V gives CDR1 SEHNR, CDR2 FQNEAQ (reference sequence). The ends were cut back, 3 bases at V and 5 bases at J, with 10 bases in the middle. The CDR3 DNA sequence: TGTGCCAGCAGCTTCGCGCAGTCGGAGACCCAGTACTTC. This encodes CASSFAQSETQYF.

The V gene is TRBV2, the J gene TRBJ2-5; D not certain. This CDR3 contains 15 residues. V gave up 0 bases and J gave up 4 bases, with 12 bases separating them. CDR1 is SNHLY, CDR2 FYNNEI, per germline. This CDR3 reads CASSEAWGSGETQYF. The CDR3 nucleotides are TGTGCCAGCAGTGAAGCGTGGGGATCCGGAGAGACCCAGTACTTC.

The V and J genes are TRBV19 and TRBJ2-1; 7 nucleotides match TRBD2. V was clipped by 1 base and J by 7 bases; unmatched bases: 4. The length of the CDR3 is 14 residues. Germline assignment: CDR1 LNHDA and CDR2 SQIVND (reference sequence). CDR3 sequence reads: CASSIAGRENEQFF. The CDR3, as DNA: TGTGCCAGTAGTATAGCGGGGCGGGAGAATGAGCAGTTCTTC.